Ten or more counts support the clone carrying this T cell receptor (beta chain). The antigen remains unidentified. Next came a second PCR, run for about 6 to 11 cycles, which used a sample-barcoded 5' primer along with a J-beta primer mix. TCRdb recomputed calls from the 5' RACE reads with MiXCR, one row per CDR3 protein. The table lists hundreds of thousands of distinct CDR3 sequences, approximately 30% of them singletons, with approximately 14% in the top ten. Unmatched junction bases numbered 4, after V lost 5 bases and J lost 3 bases. The CDR3 length is 14 residues. Per germline, CDR1 SGHTA and CDR2 FQGNSA. Each sample gave at least 6.5 million isolated PBMCs. With each sample, at least 5 micrograms of total RNA were extracted. The data were taken from a study of blood T cells in healthy people across ages. Study results and caveats: Whereas aged donors had fewer naive CD4+ cells, long-lived donors had more of them and higher diversity. Roughly linear age-related decline in beta diversity appeared, significant by age about 37.

Sequencing used blood. The TCR was taken from an elderly woman in good health. V and J are TRBV7-2 and TRBJ1-5; 7 bases agree with TRBD1. The CDR3 coding sequence is TGTGCCAGCAGCCCGACAGGGTACAATCAGCCCCAGCATTTT. Translating gives CASSPTGYNQPQHF.